This TCR beta chain appears in the sequencing data of a study of blood T cell repertoires in COVID-19. This clone has more than one count but fewer than ten. Generated by immunoSEQ multiplex PCR, the TCRdb table keeps only in-frame clones and is missing some. In the table there are around 290,000 clones, more than 85% of which are singletons. The germline V and J ends were trimmed by 2 bases and 1 base, with 12 bases remaining between them. Per the germline V gene, CDR1 is WSHSY and CDR2 is SAAADI. The CDR3 has 16 residues. The V call is TRBV10-2, the J call TRBJ1-3; D not certain. The source of this sequence is a woman under 40 with COVID-19, enrolled during active disease. Sequenced: peripheral blood. This CDR3 is CASSEGRRRSGNTIYF. The CDR3 DNA reads as TGCGCCAGCAGTGAGGGGAGGAGACGATCTGGAAACACCATATATTTT.